This is a list of T cell receptor beta chains from one sample in a study of shared clonotypes between healthy human individuals. Sequencing used immunoSEQ multiplex PCR; TCRdb keeps in-frame clones, though not all of them. The sample has roughly 1 million clones; around 78% are singletons. Sample: memory CD4+ T cells from PBMCs. The receptors shown here come from a man aged 18 to 30 in good health. Some clones in this sample may be carry-over from other donors' samples. The CDR3 runs from the conserved cysteine through the conserved F or W. The order of the fields is V gene, J gene, D gene, clone size, CDR3 DNA, CDR3 protein. D genes are given only for firm matches. Clone size appears in some rows only: once, few, many, or a class for an expanded clone.

v_call: TRBV6-5
j_call: TRBJ1-2
d_call: TRBD1
clone_size: few
cdr3_nt: TGTGCCAGCAGGAAGACAGGGACCTATGGCTACACCTTC
cdr3_aa: CASRKTGTYGYTF

v_call: TRBV30
j_call: TRBJ2-5
d_call: -
clone_size: -
cdr3_nt: TGTGCCTGGAGTGTTAAAGGGACGGAGACCCAGTACTTC
cdr3_aa: CAWSVKGTETQYF

v_call: TRBV27
j_call: TRBJ2-7
d_call: -
clone_size: few
cdr3_nt: TGTGCCAGCAGTTCGCGTCGCGGGTGGTGGGACGAGCAGTACTTC
cdr3_aa: CASSSRRGWWDEQYF

v_call: TRBV19
j_call: TRBJ2-7
d_call: -
clone_size: -
cdr3_nt: TGTGCCAGTAGTATAGGGGCGGGTCGCGAGCAGTACTTC
cdr3_aa: CASSIGAGREQYF

v_call: TRBV28
j_call: TRBJ2-1
d_call: TRBD1
clone_size: few
cdr3_nt: TGTGCCAGCAGTTCCCCCGGGACAGGGGGGCAGTTCTTC
cdr3_aa: CASSSPGTGGQFF

v_call: TRBV5-4
j_call: TRBJ1-2
d_call: -
clone_size: -
cdr3_nt: TGTGCCAGCAGCTTGGACAGGAACTATGGCTACACCTTC
cdr3_aa: CASSLDRNYGYTF

v_call: TRBV19
j_call: TRBJ2-7
d_call: TRBD2
clone_size: -
cdr3_nt: TGTGCCAGTAGTAGGCTTAGCGGGAGTACCTACGAGCAGTACTTC
cdr3_aa: CASSRLSGSTYEQYF

v_call: TRBV10-3
j_call: TRBJ2-1
d_call: TRBD2
clone_size: -
cdr3_nt: TGTGCCATCAGTGAGATTAGCGGGAGGGCCCAGGAGCAGTTCTTC
cdr3_aa: CAISEISGRAQEQFF

v_call: TRBV5-1
j_call: TRBJ2-1
d_call: TRBD1
clone_size: -
cdr3_nt: TGCGCCAGCAGCTTGACTAGGGGGCCACGGGGATACAATGAGCAGTTCTTC
cdr3_aa: CASSLTRGPRGYNEQFF

v_call: TRBV27
j_call: TRBJ1-1
d_call: TRBD1
clone_size: -
cdr3_nt: TGTGCCAGCAGTGCCCTCCCGGGACAGGGGACGAACACTGAAGCTTTCTTT
cdr3_aa: CASSALPGQGTNTEAFF

v_call: TRBV5-8
j_call: TRBJ2-7
d_call: TRBD1
clone_size: few
cdr3_nt: TGTGCCAGCCGCCTCCGGACAGGGGGGAACGAGCAGTACTTC
cdr3_aa: CASRLRTGGNEQYF

v_call: TRBV28
j_call: TRBJ1-4
d_call: TRBD1
clone_size: -
cdr3_nt: TGTGCCAGCAGGTCAGGGGGCACTAATGAAAAACTGTTTTTT
cdr3_aa: CASRSGGTNEKLFF

v_call: TRBV19
j_call: TRBJ2-4
d_call: -
clone_size: -
cdr3_nt: TGTGCCAGTAGAGACCATAACATTCAGTACTTC
cdr3_aa: CASRDHNIQYF

v_call: TRBV5-4
j_call: TRBJ2-5
d_call: -
clone_size: -
cdr3_nt: TGTGCCAGCAGCCAAGGACTCGAAGAGACCCAGTACTTC
cdr3_aa: CASSQGLEETQYF

v_call: TRBV5-1
j_call: TRBJ2-1
d_call: -
clone_size: once
cdr3_nt: TGCGCCAGCAGCTTGGGGGACTCGCGGAACAATGAGCAGTTCTTC
cdr3_aa: CASSLGDSRNNEQFF

v_call: TRBV29-1
j_call: TRBJ1-1
d_call: -
clone_size: -
cdr3_nt: TGCAGCGTTGATCGAGGGTTGAACACTGAAGCTTTCTTT
cdr3_aa: CSVDRGLNTEAFF

v_call: TRBV28
j_call: TRBJ2-7
d_call: TRBD2
clone_size: -
cdr3_nt: TGTGCCAGCAGTTTGGGCAGGGGGCGTCTAGCGGGAGGTTACGAGCAGTACTTC
cdr3_aa: CASSLGRGRLAGGYEQYF

v_call: TRBV29-1
j_call: TRBJ1-3
d_call: -
clone_size: -
cdr3_nt: TGCAGCGTACTAGAAAATGTGGGAAACACCATATATTTT
cdr3_aa: CSVLENVGNTIYF

v_call: TRBV4-3
j_call: TRBJ2-7
d_call: TRBD1
clone_size: many
cdr3_nt: TGCGCCAGCAGCCAACGGACAGGGGATGAGCAGTACTTC
cdr3_aa: CASSQRTGDEQYF

v_call: TRBV9
j_call: TRBJ2-5
d_call: -
clone_size: -
cdr3_nt: TGTGCCAGCAGCGTAGTAAAAGCGGAGGGGGAAGAGACCCAGTACTTC
cdr3_aa: CASSVVKAEGEETQYF

v_call: TRBV5-1
j_call: TRBJ2-1
d_call: -
clone_size: -
cdr3_nt: TGCGCCAGCAGCTTGGTGGCTAGCGAATACAATGAGCAGTTCTTC
cdr3_aa: CASSLVASEYNEQFF

v_call: TRBV5-1
j_call: TRBJ2-1
d_call: TRBD2
clone_size: -
cdr3_nt: TGCGCCAGCAGAATAGCGGGCGCCTACAATGAGCAGTTCTTC
cdr3_aa: CASRIAGAYNEQFF

v_call: TRBV27
j_call: TRBJ2-7
d_call: -
clone_size: -
cdr3_nt: TGTGCCAGCTCTTACCGGGGCCCCTTGGTCGAGAAGTACTTC
cdr3_aa: CASSYRGPLVEKYF

v_call: TRBV6-1
j_call: TRBJ2-7
d_call: TRBD2
clone_size: -
cdr3_nt: TGTGCCAGCAGAAGAGAGTGGGCGGGGGGCTACGAGCAGTACTTC
cdr3_aa: CASRREWAGGYEQYF

v_call: TRBV30
j_call: TRBJ1-2
d_call: TRBD1
clone_size: -
cdr3_nt: TGTGCCTGGATTCGGGACAGGGACCTTAACTATGGCTACACCTTC
cdr3_aa: CAWIRDRDLNYGYTF

v_call: TRBV11-2
j_call: TRBJ2-3
d_call: TRBD1
clone_size: -
cdr3_nt: TGTGCCAGCAGCCTTAGGACAGGGGGAACAGATACGCAGTATTTT
cdr3_aa: CASSLRTGGTDTQYF

v_call: TRBV5-1
j_call: TRBJ1-4
d_call: TRBD1
clone_size: -
cdr3_nt: TGCGCCAGCAGCTTGAGGTCAGGGGGTGAAAAACTGTTTTTT
cdr3_aa: CASSLRSGGEKLFF

v_call: TRBV15
j_call: TRBJ1-1
d_call: -
clone_size: -
cdr3_nt: TGTGCCACCAGCAGAGATAGTGCAGGGTGGGGCACTGAAGCTTTCTTT
cdr3_aa: CATSRDSAGWGTEAFF

v_call: TRBV11-3
j_call: TRBJ2-4
d_call: -
clone_size: -
cdr3_nt: TGTGCCAGCAGCTTAGATGGGACAAATTTAGCCAAAAACATTCAGTACTTC
cdr3_aa: CASSLDGTNLAKNIQYF

v_call: TRBV4-1
j_call: TRBJ1-3
d_call: -
clone_size: -
cdr3_nt: TGCGCCAGCAGCCAAGGAAGGGGACTCTCTGGAAACACCATATATTTT
cdr3_aa: CASSQGRGLSGNTIYF

v_call: TRBV29-1
j_call: TRBJ1-5
d_call: TRBD1
clone_size: -
cdr3_nt: TGCAGCGTTGCGGGACAGGCAAGCAATCAGCCCCAGCATTTT
cdr3_aa: CSVAGQASNQPQHF

v_call: TRBV7-3
j_call: TRBJ2-2
d_call: TRBD2
clone_size: -
cdr3_nt: TGTGCCAGCAGCTCCCATTTGCTAGCGGGAGGAGGGGAGCTGTTTTTT
cdr3_aa: CASSSHLLAGGGELFF

v_call: TRBV2
j_call: TRBJ2-2
d_call: TRBD2
clone_size: -
cdr3_nt: TGTGCCAGCAGGGTAGCGGGAGGCTACACCGGGGAGCTGTTTTTT
cdr3_aa: CASRVAGGYTGELFF